This TCR beta chain was observed in a study of blood T cells in healthy people across ages. Germline V gene lookup returns CDR1 SGHDT and CDR2 YYEEEE. The CDR3 is 15 residues long. The V gene lost 4 bases and the J gene lost 5 bases, with 18 bases spanning the gap. Only a few counts were recorded for this clonotype. Using a J-beta primer mix together with a sample-barcoded 5' primer, a second PCR was run for about 6 to 11 cycles. MiXCR, run by TCRdb on the 5' RACE reads, gives a single entry per CDR3 protein. The profile shows over 450,000 distinct CDR3 sequences, 20% to 30% of them singletons. These same data were also listed under a study on T cells of mothers and their children. That study reports: Second-PCR primer M1S introduced sample barcodes and 2-4 random nucleotides. For each mother, over 8 million TCR beta CDR3 reads were obtained, and for each child, 2.5 million to 3 million.

Material for sequencing was blood. V usage is TRBV5-6 and J usage is TRBJ1-2; no reliable D call. The TCR sequence derives from a boy between 5 and 17 years old in good health. The CDR3 region has the DNA TGTGCCAGCAGCCCCCGGAGCAGGACGCCTTATGGCTACACCTTC. It yields the protein CASSPRSRTPYGYTF.